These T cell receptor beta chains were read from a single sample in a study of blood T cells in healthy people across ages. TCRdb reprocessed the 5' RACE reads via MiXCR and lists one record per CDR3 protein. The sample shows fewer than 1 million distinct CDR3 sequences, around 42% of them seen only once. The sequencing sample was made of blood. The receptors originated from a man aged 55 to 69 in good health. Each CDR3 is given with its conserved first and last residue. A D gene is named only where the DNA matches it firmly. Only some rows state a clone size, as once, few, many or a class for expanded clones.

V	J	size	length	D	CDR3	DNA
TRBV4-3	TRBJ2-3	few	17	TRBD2	CASSQDRASGGTDTQYF	TGCGCCAGCAGCCAAGATAGGGCTAGCGGGGGGACAGATACGCAGTATTTT
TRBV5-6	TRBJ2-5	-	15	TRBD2	CASSFQRLAGETQYF	TGTGCCAGCAGCTTCCAAAGACTAGCTGGGGAGACCCAGTACTTC
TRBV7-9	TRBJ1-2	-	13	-	CASSGNTNYGYTF	TGTGCCAGCAGCGGGAACACTAACTATGGCTACACCTTC
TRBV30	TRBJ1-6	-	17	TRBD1	CAWGRSTGGQKDSPLHF	TGTGCCTGGGGGCGTTCTACTGGGGGACAGAAAGATTCACCCCTCCACTTT
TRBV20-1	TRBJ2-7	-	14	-	CSASIVGVSYEQYF	TGCAGTGCTAGCATAGTTGGGGTCTCCTACGAGCAGTACTTC
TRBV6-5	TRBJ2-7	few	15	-	CASSQGGGGPYEQYF	TGTGCCAGCAGTCAGGGGGGTGGGGGACCCTACGAGCAGTACTTC
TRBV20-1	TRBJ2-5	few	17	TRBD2	CSARDQGGGGAMKTQYF	TGCAGTGCTAGAGATCAAGGAGGCGGGGGGGCGATGAAGACCCAGTACTTC
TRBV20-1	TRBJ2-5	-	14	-	CSARTVDRSYERYF	TGCAGTGCTAGAACCGTGGACAGATCCTACGAGCGGTACTTC
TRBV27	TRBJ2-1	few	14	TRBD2	CASSFGGDGNEQFF	TGTGCCAGCAGTTTCGGGGGGGATGGGAATGAGCAGTTCTTC
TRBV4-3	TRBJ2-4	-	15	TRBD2	CASSQVAGAQDIQYF	TGCGCCAGCAGCCAAGTAGCGGGGGCGCAGGACATTCAGTACTTC
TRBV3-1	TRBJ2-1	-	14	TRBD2	CASSLAGGRSGQFF	TGTGCCAGCAGCCTAGCGGGGGGGAGGAGTGGGCAGTTCTTC
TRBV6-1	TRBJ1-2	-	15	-	CASSEALGANYGYTF	TGTGCCAGCAGTGAAGCGCTGGGGGCAAACTATGGCTACACCTTC
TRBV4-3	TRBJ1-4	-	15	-	CASSRRPGPGEKLFF	TGCGCCAGCAGCCGCAGGCCGGGACCAGGTGAAAAACTGTTTTTT
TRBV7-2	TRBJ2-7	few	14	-	CASSTHGAGNEQYF	TGTGCCAGCAGCACCCATGGGGCGGGGAACGAGCAGTACTTC
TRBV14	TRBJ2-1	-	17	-	CASSQETSAGSYNEQFF	TGTGCCAGCAGCCAAGAAACCTCAGCTGGGTCCTACAATGAGCAGTTCTTC
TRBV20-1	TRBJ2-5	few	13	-	CSARVPPGETQYF	TGCAGTGCTAGAGTACCCCCGGGGGAGACCCAGTACTTC
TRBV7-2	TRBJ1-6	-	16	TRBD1	CASSLNLGQVASPLHF	TGTGCCAGCAGCCTAAACTTAGGACAGGTTGCTTCACCCCTCCACTTT
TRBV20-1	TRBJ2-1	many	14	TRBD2	CSARSSGGRDEQFF	TGCAGTGCTAGATCAAGCGGGGGTCGTGATGAGCAGTTCTTC
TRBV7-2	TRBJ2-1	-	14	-	CASSLGPPTNERFF	TGTGCCAGCAGTTTGGGACCTCCCACAAATGAGCGGTTCTTC
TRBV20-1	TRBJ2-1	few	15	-	CSARDRRGGIHEQFF	TGCAGTGCTAGAGATCGGAGGGGGGGCATTCATGAGCAGTTCTTC
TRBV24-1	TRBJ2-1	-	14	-	CATSDPRGADEQFF	TGTGCCACCAGTGATCCCCGGGGGGCCGATGAGCAGTTCTTC
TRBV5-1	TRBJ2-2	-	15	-	CASSVTDQNTGELFF	TGCGCCAGCAGCGTCACAGACCAAAACACCGGGGAGCTGTTTTTT
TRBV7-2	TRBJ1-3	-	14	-	CASSFIASGNTIYF	TGTGCCAGCAGCTTTATAGCCTCTGGAAACACCATATATTTT
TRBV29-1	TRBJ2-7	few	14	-	CSVGGGRGPYEQYF	TGCAGCGTTGGGGGTGGCAGGGGACCCTACGAGCAGTACTTC
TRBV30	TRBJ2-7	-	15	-	CAWSPSQDYSYEQYF	TGTGCCTGGAGTCCCAGTCAGGATTACTCCTACGAGCAGTACTTC
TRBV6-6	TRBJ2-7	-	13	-	CASTLDRRYEQYF	TGTGCCAGCACTTTAGACAGGCGCTACGAGCAGTACTTC
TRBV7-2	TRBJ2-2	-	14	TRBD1	CASSPQGATGELFF	TGTGCCAGCAGCCCACAGGGGGCAACCGGGGAGCTGTTTTTT
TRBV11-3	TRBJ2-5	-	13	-	CASSFRTQETQYF	TGTGCCAGCAGCTTCAGGACCCAAGAGACCCAGTACTTC
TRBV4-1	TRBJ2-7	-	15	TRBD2	CASSKPSGGVHEQYF	TGCGCCAGCAGCAAACCTAGCGGGGGGGTCCACGAGCAGTACTTC
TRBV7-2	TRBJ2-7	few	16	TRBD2	CASSSRTSGMSYEQYF	TGTGCCAGCAGCTCTCGGACTAGCGGGATGTCCTACGAGCAGTACTTC
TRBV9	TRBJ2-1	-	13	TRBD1	CASRGQDHNEQFF	TGTGCCAGCAGGGGACAGGACCACAATGAGCAGTTCTTC
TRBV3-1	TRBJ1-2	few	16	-	CASSQGTVLVNYGYTF	TGTGCCAGCAGCCAAGGAACGGTTCTAGTCAACTATGGCTACACCTTC
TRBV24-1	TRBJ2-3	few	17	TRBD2	CATSDFSTSGEGDTQYF	TGTGCCACCAGTGACTTCTCGACTAGCGGGGAAGGAGATACGCAGTATTTT
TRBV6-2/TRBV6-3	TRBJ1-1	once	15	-	CASSYALVGGTEAFF	TGTGCCAGCAGTTACGCCCTGGTTGGGGGCACTGAAGCTTTCTTT
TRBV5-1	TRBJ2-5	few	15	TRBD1	CASSWDRGRSETQYF	TGCGCCAGCAGCTGGGACAGGGGGCGATCGGAGACCCAGTACTTC
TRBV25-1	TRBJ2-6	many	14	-	CASSKGSGANVLTF	TGTGCCAGCTCAAAAGGCTCTGGGGCCAACGTCCTGACTTTC
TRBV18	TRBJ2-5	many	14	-	CASSPRTVQETQYF	TGTGCCAGCTCACCTCGGACAGTTCAAGAGACCCAGTACTTC